The 9 T cell receptor beta chains below come from one sample, sequenced in a study of immune heterogeneity within non-small cell lung tumors. The TCR beta CDR3 region was amplified by multiplex PCR employing 32 V and 13 J primers. TCRdb processed the multiplex PCR reads anew with MiXCR; each CDR3 protein has one entry. The table records under 5,500 distinct CDR3 sequences, about 23% of them present only once. The template for each sample was 500 to 700 ng of genomic DNA, which had been extracted from bulk tumor tissue. Biopsies that were spaced far apart were taken, several per primary tumor, during surgery. The patients were newly diagnosed with non-small cell lung cancer, had not been treated, and had curative surgery. Specimen: lung tumor tissue. The origin of the receptors is a man aged 60-69 years with non-small cell lung cancer.

The rearrangement joins TRBV27 to TRBJ2-5; D ambiguous. The CDR3 contains 12 residues. Germline V lookup: CDR1 MNHEY, CDR2 SMNVEV (reference sequence). V was cut by 5 bases and J by 9 bases, with 13 bases left in between. The CDR3 region is CASSENTAPQYF. The CDR3 DNA is TGTGCCAGCAGTGAAAATACGGCGCCCCAGTACTTC.

The chain uses TRBV20-1 and TRBJ2-7, with D perhaps matching TRBD2 (6 bases). The CDR3 contains 14 residues. V gave up 0 bases and J gave up 5 bases, with 14 bases separating them. The germline gives CDR1 DFQATT, CDR2 SNEGSKA (reference sequence). The CDR3 region is CSAREWGLGNEQYF. The CDR3 DNA sequence: TGCAGTGCTAGAGAATGGGGACTGGGGAACGAGCAGTACTTC.

The chain couples TRBV28 to TRBJ1-4, with D hard to call. CDR1 and CDR2 from the germline V gene are MDHEN and SYDVKM. The CDR3 extends over 11 amino acids. V lost 8 bases and J lost 5, with 6 bases in between. The CDR3 bases are TGTGCCAGCGAGTTAAATGAAAAACTGTTTTTT. It encodes CASELNEKLFF. The variable domain in full, completed from reference TRBV28 and TRBJ1-4, reads DVKVTQSSRYLVKRTGEKVFLECVQDMDHENMFWYRQDPGLGLRLIYFSYDVKMKEKGDIPEGYSVSREKKERFSLILESASTNQTSMYLCASELNEKLFFGSGTQLSVL.

The chain employs TRBV28 and TRBJ1-5; 7 bases are shared with TRBD1. The V segment lost 6 bases and the J segment 3 bases; nucleotides outside the gene matches: 8. In germline, CDR1 is MDHEN, CDR2 SYDVKM. This CDR3 region has 15 residues. The CDR3 is CASSPSGGDNQPQHF. CDR3 coding DNA: TGTGCCAGCAGCCCCTCAGGGGGTGACAATCAGCCCCAGCATTTT. Looking up the rest from reference TRBV28 and TRBJ1-5 gives the full variable domain: DVKVTQSSRYLVKRTGEKVFLECVQDMDHENMFWYRQDPGLGLRLIYFSYDVKMKEKGDIPEGYSVSREKKERFSLILESASTNQTSMYLCASSPSGGDNQPQHFGDGTRLSIL.

V gene TRBV12-3 or TRBV12-4 combines with J gene TRBJ1-5; D gene unclear. There are 15 residues in the CDR3. Trimming took 5 bases from V and 1 from J, leaving 12 bases between them. The CDR3, as DNA: TGTGCCAGCAGTCCCGGCCCCCGAAGCAATCAGCCCCAGCATTTT. It yields the protein CASSPGPRSNQPQHF.

This chain links TRBV24-1 with TRBJ2-3; D is undetermined. The CDR3 consists of 11 residues. Looked up from germline, CDR1 is KGHDR and CDR2 is SFDVKD. V lost 9 bases and J 10 bases, leaving 13 bases between the germline ends. In DNA form, the CDR3 reads TGTGCCACCTATAGGGCCATTCCGCAGTATTTT. Protein: CATYRAIPQYF.

J is TRBJ2-7 and V is TRBV2; TRBD2 aligns across 10 bases. The junction had 10 bases not matched to a gene; V was cut back by 6 bases and J by 5 bases. Germline CDR1 SNHLY, CDR2 FYNNEI. The CDR3 has 15 amino acids. The CDR3 sequence is CASSATSGLSNEQYF. The CDR3 DNA sequence: TGTGCCAGCAGCGCGACTAGCGGGCTCAGCAACGAGCAGTACTTC.

This clonotype rates as medium-sized. The chain recombines TRBV7-8 with TRBJ1-1; no firm D call. From germline, CDR1 is SGHVS and CDR2 FQNEAQ. The CDR3 extends over 19 amino acids. Trimming shortened V by 2 bases and J by 1 base, and 23 bases separated the two germline ends. CDR3 sequence: CASSLNSHWQLLRNTEAFF. In DNA form, the CDR3 reads TGTGCCAGCAGCTTAAATTCCCATTGGCAGCTTCTGAGGAACACTGAAGCTTTCTTT. Full variable domain (rest looked up from reference TRBV7-8 and TRBJ1-1): GAGVSQSPRYKVAKRGQDVALRCDPISGHVSLFWYQQALGQGPEFLTYFQNEAQLDKSGLPSDRFFAERPEGSVSTLKIQRTQQEDSAVYLCASSLNSHWQLLRNTEAFFGQGTRLTVV.

Judged by abundance, this clonotype is medium-sized (0.01 to 0.1%). The chain has TRBV5-1 and TRBJ1-6; D may be TRBD1 (5 bases). CDR1 and CDR2 (germline): SGHRS, YFSETQ. Deletions cut 4 bases from V and 10 bases from J, with 12 bases between. The CDR3 has 13 amino acids. For the CDR3, the DNA is TGCGCCAGCAGCACAGAGGGGTACTCACCCCTCCACTTT. This encodes CASSTEGYSPLHF.